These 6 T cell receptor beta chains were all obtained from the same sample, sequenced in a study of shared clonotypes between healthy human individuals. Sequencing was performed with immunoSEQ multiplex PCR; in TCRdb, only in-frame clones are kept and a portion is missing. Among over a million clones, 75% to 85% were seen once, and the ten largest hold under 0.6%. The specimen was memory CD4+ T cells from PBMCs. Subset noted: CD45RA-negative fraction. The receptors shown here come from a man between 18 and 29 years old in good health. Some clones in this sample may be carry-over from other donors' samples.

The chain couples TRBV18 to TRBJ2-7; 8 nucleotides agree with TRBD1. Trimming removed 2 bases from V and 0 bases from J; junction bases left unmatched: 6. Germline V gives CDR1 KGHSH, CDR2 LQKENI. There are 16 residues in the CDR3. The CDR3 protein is CASSPTGTGLSYEQYF. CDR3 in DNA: TGTGCCAGCTCACCAACTGGGACAGGTCTCTCCTACGAGCAGTACTTC.

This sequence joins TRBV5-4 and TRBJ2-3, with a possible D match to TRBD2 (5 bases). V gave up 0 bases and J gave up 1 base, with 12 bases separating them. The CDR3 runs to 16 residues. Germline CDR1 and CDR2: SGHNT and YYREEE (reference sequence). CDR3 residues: CASSLVTGTRTDTQYF. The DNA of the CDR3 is TGTGCCAGCAGCTTGGTTACGGGAACGCGCACAGATACGCAGTATTTT.

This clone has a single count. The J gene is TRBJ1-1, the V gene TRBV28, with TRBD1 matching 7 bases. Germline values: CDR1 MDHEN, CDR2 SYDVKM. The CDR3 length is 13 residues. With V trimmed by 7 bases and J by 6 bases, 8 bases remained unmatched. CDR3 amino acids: CASTSRGRAEAFF. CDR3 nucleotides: TGTGCCAGCACTTCCAGGGGGAGGGCTGAAGCTTTCTTT.

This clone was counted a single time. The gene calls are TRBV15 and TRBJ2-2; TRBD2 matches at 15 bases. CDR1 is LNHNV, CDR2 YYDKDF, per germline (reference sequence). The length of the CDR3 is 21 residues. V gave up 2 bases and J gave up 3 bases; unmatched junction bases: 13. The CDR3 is CATSRQLGLAGGFGDTGELFF. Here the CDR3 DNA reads TGTGCCACCAGCAGACAACTAGGACTAGCGGGAGGGTTTGGGGACACCGGGGAGCTGTTTTTT.

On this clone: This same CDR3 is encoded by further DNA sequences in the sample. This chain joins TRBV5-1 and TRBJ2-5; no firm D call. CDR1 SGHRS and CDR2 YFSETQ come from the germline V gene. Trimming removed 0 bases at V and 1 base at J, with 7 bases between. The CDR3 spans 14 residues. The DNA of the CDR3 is TGCGCCAGCAGCTTGGATGGCAGCCAAGAGACCCAGTACTTC. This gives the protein CASSLDGSQETQYF.

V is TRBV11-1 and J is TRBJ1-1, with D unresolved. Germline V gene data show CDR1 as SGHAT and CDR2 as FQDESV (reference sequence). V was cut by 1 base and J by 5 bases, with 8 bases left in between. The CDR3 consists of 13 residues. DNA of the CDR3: TGTGCCAGCAGCTTAGAAAAGGGTACTGAAGCTTTCTTT. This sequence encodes CASSLEKGTEAFF.